This TCR beta chain was sequenced during a study of beta chain features in type 1 diabetes. The study, taken as a whole, reports: Fewer insertions but more deletions were seen at VDJ junctions in type 1 diabetes patients. Within the patient group, naive, central memory and Treg TCRB repertoires appeared more similar to each other than within healthy donors.

As regards this clone: Its target is not known.

As every portion of the isolated RNA was reverse transcribed, the sequencing read expressed TCRB transcripts. Profiled with immunoSEQ multiplex PCR; TCRdb holds only in-frame clones, not every one. The sample consists of around 500,000 clones, about 29% of them appearing once. Germline CDR1 is LNHNV and CDR2 is YYDKDF (reference sequence). Trimming removed 5 bases at V and 1 base at J, with 14 bases between. CDR3 length equals 15 residues. The source of this sequence is a young man in good health. The sample was naive CD4+ T cells from blood. This chain links TRBV15 with TRBJ1-1; D possibly corresponds to TRBD1 (5 bases). CDR3 in amino acids: CATSGNAGTNTEAFF. The DNA of the CDR3 is TGTGCCACCAGCGGAAACGCCGGGACGAACACTGAAGCTTTCTTT.